A selection of T cell receptor beta chains follows, all from one sample in a study of CD8 T cells in ankylosing spondylitis. From the 5' RACE reads, TCRdb called clonotypes with MiXCR, one entry per CDR3 protein. The sample yields more than 600,000 distinct CDR3 sequences, roughly 20% seen once. The sample comprised blood, either unsorted or a sorted T cell fraction (not recorded which). These receptors all stem from a male donor with ankylosing spondylitis. Each CDR3 is given with its conserved first and last residue.

TRBV27	TRBJ1-5	15	CASSTTQTGNQPQHF
TRBV6-2/TRBV6-3	TRBJ2-1	11	CASSWRNEQFF
TRBV10-3	TRBJ2-7	15	CAISDHTRDTYEQYF
TRBV4-1	TRBJ2-3	21	CASSQDRLAGGPVISTDTQYF
TRBV29-1	TRBJ1-2	12	CSVLAVRYGYTF
TRBV7-8	TRBJ2-7	18	CASSLRLPSSGRSYEQYF
TRBV10-3	TRBJ2-7	13	CAISSPDRYEQYF
TRBV4-2	TRBJ2-6	17	CASSPQGINSGANVLTF
TRBV2	TRBJ2-3	15	CASRHRVVRTDTQYF
TRBV5-4	TRBJ2-5	14	CASSLGTSKETQYF
TRBV4-3	TRBJ2-7	15	CASSQEARVTYEQYF
TRBV27	TRBJ1-6	13	CASSFGVNSPLHF
TRBV6-2/TRBV6-3	TRBJ2-4	14	CASSGPRTKNIQYF
TRBV20-1	TRBJ1-2	14	CSARDPGGVYGYTF
TRBV12-3/TRBV12-4	TRBJ1-5	14	CASSWTGYGEPQHF
TRBV12-3/TRBV12-4	TRBJ2-2	16	CASSSGALANTGELFF
TRBV5-5	TRBJ2-1	14	CASSLALTSYEQFF
TRBV4-1	TRBJ2-1	14	CASSPPRPGGVKFF
TRBV27	TRBJ1-5	13	CASSARGNQPQHF
TRBV7-2	TRBJ2-1	15	CASSPAQLAEGEQFF
TRBV10-2	TRBJ2-5	12	CASSDPKETQYF
TRBV9	TRBJ1-4	21	CASSVVFLDRVFPATNEKLFF
TRBV7-2	TRBJ2-7	16	CASSVGLAGVSYEQYF
TRBV20-1	TRBJ2-5	12	CSVDSSQETQYF
TRBV29-1	TRBJ2-1	15	CSAVGLARGYNEQFF
TRBV6-6	TRBJ2-7	11	CASSPAFEQYF
TRBV29-1	TRBJ1-1	16	CSVATRTGMMNTEAFF
TRBV10-3	TRBJ2-1	15	CAISDGLAGTNEQFF
TRBV5-1	TRBJ1-1	15	CASSPEGGLNTEAFF
TRBV4-1	TRBJ2-5	16	CASSQALTGIQETQYF
TRBV11-2	TRBJ2-1	14	CASSLSAGGLEQFF
TRBV2	TRBJ1-1	13	CASSEAGVGKAFF
TRBV3-1	TRBJ1-5	14	CASSQLRSNQPQHF
TRBV5-1	TRBJ1-2	15	CASSLSFGAGYGYTF
TRBV11-2	TRBJ2-6	20	CASSTSHGLAGLPGANVLTF
TRBV4-1	TRBJ2-3	14	CASSQAGRTDTQYF
TRBV12-3/TRBV12-4	TRBJ1-2	14	CASSLGLILYGYTF
TRBV4-3	TRBJ2-7	15	CASSQDRTGVYEQYF
TRBV20-1	TRBJ2-1	13	CSATPGLGDEQFF
TRBV28	TRBJ2-1	16	CASSPRTSGRSRKQFF
TRBV5-1	TRBJ2-7	13	CASSLGSGFEQYF
TRBV7-3	TRBJ1-4	14	CASNDTGTNEKLFF
TRBV12-3/TRBV12-4	TRBJ2-2	16	CASRGSSGGYAGELFF
TRBV6-2/TRBV6-3	TRBJ2-1	15	CASSRLAGVKNEQFF
TRBV24-1	TRBJ1-5	14	CATSDFRSNQPQHF
TRBV11-1	TRBJ2-7	18	CASSGGDPHALISYEQYF
TRBV7-7	TRBJ2-5	15	CASSLVPSTWETQYF
TRBV4-1	TRBJ2-5	14	CAGSQVLERETQYF
TRBV14	TRBJ1-6	16	CASSQWGSGSGSPLHF
TRBV12-3/TRBV12-4	TRBJ2-7	15	CASSPRTGSTYEQYF
TRBV29-1	TRBJ2-4	14	CSVDGGTGTDIQYF
TRBV10-3	TRBJ2-1	14	CAISETSSYNEQFF
TRBV29-1	TRBJ2-1	12	CSAVAGVHEQFF
TRBV6-1	TRBJ2-3	14	CASKGTGVSDTQYF